This T cell receptor beta chain was profiled in a study of blood T cell repertoires in COVID-19. Study overall: T cells, B-cell-depleted T cells, or PBMCs supplied cDNA or gDNA.

V trimming: 0 bases; J trimming: 0 bases; junction bases outside the gene matches: 12. Per the germline V gene, CDR1 is LGHDT and CDR2 is YNNKEL (reference sequence). The CDR3 consists of 20 residues. Measured with immunoSEQ multiplex PCR; TCRdb has only the in-frame clones, and not every one. Of approximately 120,000 clones in the sample, 86% were seen once. This sequence originates from a human donor in a cohort sampled during active COVID-19. V usage is TRBV3-1 (or the pseudogene TRBV3-2) and J usage is TRBJ2-7, with TRBD2 matching over 12 bases. Sequencing used peripheral blood. CDR3: CASSQDSGGLAGLSSYEQYF. DNA for the CDR3: TGTGCCAGCAGCCAAGATAGTGGGGGACTAGCGGGCCTGAGCTCCTACGAGCAGTACTTC.